This T cell receptor beta chain was sequenced for a study of early T cells in non-severe SARS-CoV-2 infection. Germline CDR1 MNHNS, CDR2 SASEGT. The CDR3 is 17 amino acids. Trimming took off 1 base at V and 1 base at J, with 13 bases between the two ends. This clonotype was observed many times. The antigen is not known. TCRdb re-derived calls from the 5' RACE reads in MiXCR, one entry per CDR3 protein. The repertoire holds 25,000 to 35,000 distinct CDR3 sequences, with under 6.5% as singletons. Study-wide results and limits: Using VDJdb, the matching emphasized anti-spike CD8 responses while missing private and CD4 specificities.

The clonotype comes from an adult who was a healthcare worker with PCR-confirmed SARS-CoV-2 infection or an uninfected control (not recorded which). The chain is built from TRBV6-1 and TRBJ2-2, with TRBD1 as a possible D gene (5 bases). Sequencing was done on a sample of whole blood. DNA for the CDR3: TGTGCCAGCAGTGAAGACCCCCCAGGGATGAACACCGGGGAGCTGTTTTTT. Amino acid sequence: CASSEDPPGMNTGELFF.